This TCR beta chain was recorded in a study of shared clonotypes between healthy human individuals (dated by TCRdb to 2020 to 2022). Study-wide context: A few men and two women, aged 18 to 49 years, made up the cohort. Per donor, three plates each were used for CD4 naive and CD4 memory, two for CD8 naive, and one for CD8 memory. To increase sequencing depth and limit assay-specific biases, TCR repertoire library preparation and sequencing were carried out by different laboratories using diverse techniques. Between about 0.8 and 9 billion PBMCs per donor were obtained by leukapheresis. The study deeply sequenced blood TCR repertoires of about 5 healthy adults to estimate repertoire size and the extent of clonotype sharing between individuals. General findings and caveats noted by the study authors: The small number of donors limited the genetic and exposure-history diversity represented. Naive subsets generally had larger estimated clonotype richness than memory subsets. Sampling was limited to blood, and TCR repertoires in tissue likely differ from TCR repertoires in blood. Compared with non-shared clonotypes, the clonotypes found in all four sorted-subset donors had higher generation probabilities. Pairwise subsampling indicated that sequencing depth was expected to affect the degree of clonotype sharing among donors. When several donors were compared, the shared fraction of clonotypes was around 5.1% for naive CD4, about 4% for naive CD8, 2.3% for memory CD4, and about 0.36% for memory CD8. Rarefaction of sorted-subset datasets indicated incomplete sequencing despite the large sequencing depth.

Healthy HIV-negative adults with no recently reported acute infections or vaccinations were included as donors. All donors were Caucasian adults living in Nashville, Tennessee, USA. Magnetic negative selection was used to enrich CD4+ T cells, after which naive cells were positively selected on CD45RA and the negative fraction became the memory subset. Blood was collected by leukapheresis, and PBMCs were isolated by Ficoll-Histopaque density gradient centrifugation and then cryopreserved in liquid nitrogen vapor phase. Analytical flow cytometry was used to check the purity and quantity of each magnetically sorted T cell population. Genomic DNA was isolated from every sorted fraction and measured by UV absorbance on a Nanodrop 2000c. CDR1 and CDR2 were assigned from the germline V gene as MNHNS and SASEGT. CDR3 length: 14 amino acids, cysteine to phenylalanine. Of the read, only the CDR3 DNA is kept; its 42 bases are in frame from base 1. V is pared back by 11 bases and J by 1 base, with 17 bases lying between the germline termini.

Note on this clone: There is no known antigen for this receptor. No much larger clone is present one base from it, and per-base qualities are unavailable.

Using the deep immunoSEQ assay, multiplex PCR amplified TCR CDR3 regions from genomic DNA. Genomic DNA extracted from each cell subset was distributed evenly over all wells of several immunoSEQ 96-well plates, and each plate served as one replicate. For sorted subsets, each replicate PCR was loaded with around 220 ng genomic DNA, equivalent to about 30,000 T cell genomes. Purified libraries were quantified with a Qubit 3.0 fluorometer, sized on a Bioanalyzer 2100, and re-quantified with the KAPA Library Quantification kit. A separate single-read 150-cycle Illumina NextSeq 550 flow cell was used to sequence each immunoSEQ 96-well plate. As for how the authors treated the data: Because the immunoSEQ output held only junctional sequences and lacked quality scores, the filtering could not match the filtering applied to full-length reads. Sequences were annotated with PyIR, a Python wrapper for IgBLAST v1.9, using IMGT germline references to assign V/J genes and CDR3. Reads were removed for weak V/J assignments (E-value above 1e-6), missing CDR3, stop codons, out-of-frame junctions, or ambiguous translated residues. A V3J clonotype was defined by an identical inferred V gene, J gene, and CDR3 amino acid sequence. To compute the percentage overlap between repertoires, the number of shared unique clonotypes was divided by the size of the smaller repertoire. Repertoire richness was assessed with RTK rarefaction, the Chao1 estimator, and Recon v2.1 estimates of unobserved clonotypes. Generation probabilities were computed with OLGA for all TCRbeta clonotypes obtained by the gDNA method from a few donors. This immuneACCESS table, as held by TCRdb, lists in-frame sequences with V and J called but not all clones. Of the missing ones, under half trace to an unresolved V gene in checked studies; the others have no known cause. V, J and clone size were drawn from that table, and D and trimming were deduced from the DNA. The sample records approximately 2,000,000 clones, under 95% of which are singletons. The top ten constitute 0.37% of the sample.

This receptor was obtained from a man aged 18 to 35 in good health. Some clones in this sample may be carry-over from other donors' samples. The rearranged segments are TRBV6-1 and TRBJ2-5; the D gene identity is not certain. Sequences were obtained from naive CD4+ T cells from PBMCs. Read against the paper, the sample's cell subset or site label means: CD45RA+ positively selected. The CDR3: CAAALPLIQETQYF. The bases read TGTGCCGCAGCTTTGCCACTGATCCAAGAGACCCAGTACTTC.